Sequencing of this TCR beta chain was carried out in a study of response to subunit inactivated influenza vaccine. Broader study findings: The study's authors posited that every seasonal influenza vaccination enlists few new T cells.

Trimming pared 0 bases from V and 6 bases from J, leaving 15 bases between. CDR1 and CDR2 from the germline V gene are SQVTM and ANQGSEA. The CDR3 extends over 15 amino acids. A few counts support this clonotype. Its matching antigen is unknown. TCRdb processed the RT-PCR reads anew with MiXCR; each CDR3 protein has one entry. There are 500,000 to 600,000 distinct CDR3 sequences in the sample; roughly 10% occur only once, and around 9.6% lies in the top ten. The genes are TRBV29-1 and TRBJ2-1, with D possibly called TRBD1 or TRBD2 (5 bases each). Sequencing was performed on PBMCs from blood, taken on the day of vaccination. The TCR was taken from a middle-aged man who received an inactivated influenza vaccine. CDR3 protein: CSVEEGETFTNEQFF. CDR3 DNA: TGCAGCGTTGAAGAGGGGGAAACCTTTACCAATGAGCAGTTCTTC.